Listed below are T cell receptor beta chains from one sample, sequenced in a study of Ad26.COV2.S vaccination and SARS-CoV-2 variants. Measured with immunoSEQ multiplex PCR; TCRdb has only the in-frame clones, and not every one. The sample has roughly 450,000 clones, around nine tenths seen once. The specimen was peripheral blood, collected in a trial of Ad26.COV2.S vaccine versus placebo. The source is a person aged 18-60 years who received the Ad26.COV2.S COVID-19 vaccine or a placebo. Both conserved end residues are part of each CDR3. The D gene is left open where the match is weak. Rows may omit the clone size; those that give it use once, few, many or a size class.

V,J,size,D,CDR3,DNA
TRBV7-6,TRBJ1-1,.,TRBD1,CASSLAGTGGRESKLNTEAFF,TGTGCCAGCAGCTTAGCCGGGACAGGGGGGAGAGAGTCCAAGTTGAACACTGAAGCTTTCTTT
TRBV3-1/TRBV3-2,TRBJ2-1,.,.,CASSQQSLAPDSVGDSYNEQFF,TGTGCCAGCAGCCAACAATCCCTAGCGCCGGATAGCGTTGGGGACTCCTACAATGAGCAGTTCTTC
TRBV18,TRBJ1-4,.,.,CASSPRGAEEKLFF,TGTGCCAGCTCACCACGGGGGGCTGAGGAAAAACTGTTTTTT
TRBV7-7,TRBJ2-5,.,TRBD1,CASSRGQGPQETQYF,TGTGCTAGCAGCCGGGGACAGGGCCCACAAGAGACCCAGTACTTC
TRBV29-1,TRBJ2-5,.,.,CSDRIGETQYF,TGCAGCGATCGAATAGGAGAGACCCAGTACTTC
TRBV27,TRBJ1-5,.,TRBD1,CASKPTGTFNQPQHF,TGTGCCAGCAAACCGACAGGGACTTTCAATCAGCCCCAGCATTTT
TRBV19,TRBJ2-1,.,TRBD2,CASSILAGLTNSDNEQFF,TGTGCCAGTAGTATCCTAGCGGGCCTGACAAATTCCGACAATGAGCAGTTCTTC
TRBV27,TRBJ2-7,.,.,CASSFSAGINEQYF,TGTGCCAGCAGTTTCTCGGCAGGGATCAACGAGCAGTACTTC
TRBV7-2,TRBJ1-1,.,TRBD1,CASSPIHGQANTEAFF,TGTGCCAGCAGCCCAATTCACGGACAGGCGAACACTGAAGCTTTCTTT
TRBV5-1,TRBJ1-2,.,.,CASSLGTANYGYTF,TGCGCCAGCAGCCTCGGGACGGCGAACTATGGCTACACCTTC
TRBV30,TRBJ1-4,.,TRBD1,CAWSDGQGTEKLFF,TGTGCCTGGAGTGACGGACAGGGAACGGAAAAACTGTTTTTT
TRBV11-2,TRBJ2-1,.,.,CASSLDIVAYNGQFF,TGTGCCAGCAGCTTAGATATAGTTGCCTACAATGGGCAGTTCTTC
TRBV6-2/TRBV6-3,TRBJ2-7,.,TRBD1,CASSYTTLDRTGNSYEQYF,TGTGCCAGCAGTTACACGACACTGGACCGGACAGGGAATTCCTACGAGCAGTACTTC
TRBV11-2,TRBJ1-2,.,.,CASSLARSIGYGYTF,TGTGCCAGCAGCTTAGCGCGCAGTATAGGGTATGGCTACACCTTC
TRBV5-1,TRBJ2-7,.,.,CASTRDNQREQYF,TGCGCCAGCACCCGGGACAACCAACGCGAGCAGTACTTC
TRBV7-3,TRBJ2-5,.,TRBD2,CASSSSGRPGTQYF,TGTGCCAGCAGCTCTAGCGGAAGGCCAGGGACCCAGTACTTC
TRBV27,TRBJ1-1,.,TRBD1,CASSLQGARGWTEAFF,TGTGCCAGCAGTTTGCAGGGGGCGAGGGGTTGGACTGAAGCTTTCTTT
TRBV3-1/TRBV3-2,TRBJ1-6,once,.,CASSQVGRITPNSPLHF,TGTGCCAGCAGCCAAGTCGGGAGAATCACCCCAAATTCACCCCTCCACTTT
TRBV30,TRBJ1-5,few,TRBD1,CAWADRDNQPQHF,TGTGCCTGGGCCGACAGGGACAATCAGCCCCAGCATTTT
TRBV11-2,TRBJ2-7,.,.,CASSLGWLALEQYF,TGTGCCAGCAGCTTAGGGTGGCTAGCGCTCGAGCAGTACTTC
TRBV5-6,TRBJ2-7,.,TRBD2,CASSSVTSGRSEQYF,TGTGCCAGCAGCTCAGTAACTAGCGGGAGGAGCGAGCAGTACTTC
TRBV7-6,TRBJ2-3,.,TRBD2,CASSGTSGRWSDTQYF,TGTGCCAGCAGCGGTACTAGCGGGAGATGGTCAGATACGCAGTATTTT
TRBV6-2/TRBV6-3,TRBJ2-3,.,.,CASSYSASDTQYF,TGTGCCAGCAGTTACTCAGCTTCAGATACGCAGTATTTT
TRBV2,TRBJ2-5,once,.,CASASDSFQETQYF,TGTGCCAGCGCTTCGGACAGCTTTCAAGAGACCCAGTACTTC
TRBV27,TRBJ2-3,.,TRBD2,CASSLSSGRSTDTQYF,TGTGCCAGCAGTTTATCCAGCGGGAGAAGTACAGATACGCAGTATTTT
TRBV27,TRBJ2-3,.,TRBD2,CASSSLAGVADTQYF,TGTGCCAGCAGTTCGCTAGCGGGAGTAGCAGATACGCAGTATTTT
TRBV12-3/TRBV12-4,TRBJ2-7,.,.,CASSEVGVEQYF,TGTGCCAGCAGTGAGGTGGGGGTAGAGCAGTACTTC
TRBV21-1,TRBJ2-4,.,.,CASSSKRGDKNIQYF,TGTGCCAGCAGCTCCAAACGAGGGGATAAAAACATTCAGTACTTC
TRBV5-4,TRBJ2-7,.,.,CASSLDSRGEQYF,TGTGCCAGCAGCCTGGACTCTAGGGGGGAGCAGTACTTC
TRBV5-1,TRBJ2-1,.,.,CASSSYNPDGEQFF,TGCGCCAGCAGCTCCTACAACCCTGACGGAGAGCAGTTCTTC
TRBV27,TRBJ2-3,.,TRBD1,CATRMDRGYTDTQYF,TGTGCCACCCGTATGGACAGGGGGTACACAGATACGCAGTATTTT
TRBV5-4,TRBJ1-1,.,.,CASSLPGEINTEAFF,TGTGCCAGCAGCCTTCCTGGGGAGATCAACACTGAAGCTTTCTTT
TRBV19,TRBJ2-2,.,.,CASKRAEGTGELFF,TGTGCCAGTAAGCGGGCAGAGGGCACCGGGGAGCTGTTTTTT
TRBV21-1,TRBJ2-7,once,.,CASTRTSGRPPYEQYF,TGTGCCAGTACCCGGACTAGCGGGAGACCCCCCTACGAGCAGTACTTC
TRBV5-5,TRBJ2-1,.,.,CASSLAVSSYNEQFF,TGTGCCAGCAGCTTGGCGGTTAGCTCCTACAATGAGCAGTTCTTC
TRBV6-2/TRBV6-3,TRBJ2-3,.,.,CASSTTEGGTQYF,TGTGCCAGCAGTACGACGGAGGGTGGTACGCAGTATTTT
TRBV28,TRBJ2-3,.,.,CASSLAARTDTQYF,TGTGCCAGCAGTTTAGCGGCCCGCACAGATACGCAGTATTTT
TRBV6-4,TRBJ2-5,.,TRBD2,CASSREARETQYF,TGTGCCAGCAGCCGGGAGGCCAGAGAGACCCAGTACTTC
TRBV25-1,TRBJ2-3,.,.,CASSEWDEDTQYF,TGTGCCAGCAGTGAATGGGACGAAGATACGCAGTATTTT
TRBV12-3/TRBV12-4,TRBJ2-3,.,.,CASTPRPDTQYF,TGTGCCAGCACGCCTCGGCCAGATACGCAGTATTTT
TRBV10-3,TRBJ2-2,.,.,CAIRLKDNTGELFF,TGTGCCATCAGATTAAAGGACAACACCGGGGAGCTGTTTTTT
TRBV30,TRBJ2-6,.,.,CAWIITGANVLTF,TGTGCCTGGATAATCACTGGGGCCAACGTCCTGACTTTC
TRBV7-2,TRBJ1-3,.,.,CASSLGGGVNTIYF,TGTGCCAGCAGCTTAGGCGGCGGGGTTAACACCATATATTTT
TRBV7-9,TRBJ2-7,.,TRBD2,CASSFGTSGLVSSYEQYF,TGTGCCAGCAGCTTCGGGACTAGCGGTCTAGTTAGCTCCTACGAGCAGTACTTC
TRBV28,TRBJ2-7,.,.,CASSPATGPYEQYF,TGTGCCAGCAGTCCGGCGACAGGTCCCTACGAGCAGTACTTC
TRBV21-1,TRBJ2-3,.,.,CASRETIGDTTDTQYF,TGTGCCAGCAGAGAAACTATCGGGGACACCACAGATACGCAGTATTTT